The source of this TCR beta chain is a study of blood T cell repertoires in COVID-19. The wider study: Samples came from the United States, Italy and Spain, spanning acute and convalescent COVID-19.

CDR1 and CDR2 (germline): SGHDT, YYEEEE. Germline trimming cut 2 bases from V and 5 bases from J; bases unmatched to any gene: 7. This CDR3 region has 15 residues. Recovered status applied to Cohort 3 donors who had two consecutive negative PCRs. It also applied to those with clearance or with symptom resolution. Per the authors' pipeline: By means of reference gene primer amplification, nucleated cell counts were estimated. Measured with immunoSEQ multiplex PCR; TCRdb has only the in-frame clones, and not every one. V, J and clone size were drawn from that table, and D and trimming were deduced from the DNA. The sample lists 280,000 or so clones, 70% to 90% occurring once.

Sequencing input: PBMCs or T cells enriched from blood (not recorded which). V and J are TRBV5-6 and TRBJ1-5, with TRBD1 matching over 7 bases. The TCR comes from a man aged 25 to 45 who had recovered from COVID-19. CDR3 DNA sequence: TGTGCCAGCAGCTTCGCCGGGACAGCCGATCAGCCCCAGCATTTT. This gives the protein CASSFAGTADQPQHF.